The source of this TCR beta chain is a study of T-cell memory formation after mild COVID-19 (dated by TCRdb to about 2021). A note on the overall study: TCR sequence clusters from the two donors were largely donor specific. The cohort comprised two young, previously healthy adult volunteers, one female and one male. T-cell clones expanding and contracting after mild COVID-19 in a couple of donors were tracked by longitudinal TCRalpha and TCRbeta repertoire sequencing.

Concerning this clonotype itself: Its antigen is unknown. Base qualities are missing; no much larger clone stands one base away.

The sequencer listed for this sample is Illumina NovaSeq 6000. Using 5'RACE with constant-segment primers, TCRalpha and TCRbeta cDNA libraries were constructed, with sample barcodes and unique molecular identifiers added in the process. RNA was extracted from every sample with Trizol reagent. Amplification of the libraries took two PCR steps, and the second step added a second sample barcode plus Illumina TruSeq adapters. Sequencing of libraries was performed on an Illumina NovaSeq with 2 x 150 bp paired-end reads. The source study handled its data this way. Demultiplexing of reads and collapsing into UMI-guided consensus sequences were performed with migec v1.2.7. Using mixcr v2.1.11, the UMI consensuses were aligned to TRA and TRB V and J templates and assembled into clonotypes. Clonotypes were classified as expanded or contracted when called significant by both edgeR and NoisET, with noise models trained on biological replicates. For edgeR calls, the thresholds were a false discovery rate-adjusted p below 0.01 and a log2 fold-change of 1. As an exploratory analysis of dynamics, max-normalized trajectories of the 1000 most abundant clonotypes were examined by PCA with hierarchical clustering. Separately sequenced CD4+ and CD8+ repertoires were used to assign the CD4 or CD8 phenotype of responding clones. TCRdb reworked the public reads: Q25 trimming with fastp, MiXCR clone assembly, productive beta chains retained. Merged by CDR3 protein, the rows form single entries marked with the most common genes and DNA. TCRdb, rather than the study authors, made the V and J calls. This sample holds about 340,000 distinct CDR3 sequences; around 15% were observed only once. Of the sample, around 21% is held by the ten largest clones.

Ficoll-Paque density gradient centrifugation was used to isolate PBMCs. Results the study describes overall, beyond this receptor: The study covered only a couple of mild cases, and larger cohorts including severe cases with pre-infection samples were considered necessary. From day 15 to 85, contracting clones showed balanced CD4/CD8 phenotypes, whereas a second wave of clones that expanded from day 15 to 37 leaned towards CD4+. Some responding clones were detected in pre-infection memory, which suggested that pre-existing cross-reactive memory T cells had joined the SARS-CoV-2 response. The second-wave clones that peaked on day 37 were not confirmed to be SARS-CoV-2 specific. Contracting CD4+ clones turned up mainly in the CM and EM memory subsets, whereas EMRA was where CD8+ clones were enriched.

The sample taken for sequencing was PBMCs or a T cell subset sorted from them (not recorded which). This sequence originates from a man aged 18 to 29 who had mild COVID-19 (a few samples of this study predate the infection). The sample titles of this study are shuffled in the database, so cell type and time point are left out; the donor was told from shared clones.

The nucleotides read TGCAGTGCTAGAGATCGGGGACTAGCGGGGGTGAAAAATGAGCAGTTCTTC. The resulting protein is CSARDRGLAGVKNEQFF. The chain employs TRBV20-1 and TRBJ2-1, and TRBD2 matches 14 of the central bases. The CDR3, cysteine through phenylalanine, is 17 amino acids long. Only the CDR3 region is kept as DNA, spanning 51 bases read in frame from base 1. Looking up the germline V gene (reference sequence) yields CDR1 DFQATT and CDR2 SNEGSKA. V is cut back by 0 bases and J by 7 bases, with 8 bases in the junction unmatched.